The clone carrying this TCR beta chain was observed once. Other nucleotide sequences in the sample specify the same CDR3. The data were obtained in a study of control samples from healthy donors and cancer patients. The germline V gene has CDR1 SGHAT and CDR2 FQNNGV. The germline V and J ends were trimmed by 0 bases and 1 base, with 3 bases remaining between them. CDR3 length: 13 amino acids. Only in-frame clones appear in the TCRdb table, and some are missing; sequencing was by immunoSEQ multiplex PCR. This table holds about 60,000 clones, 75% to 85% found once. The sequenced sample consisted of blood. The genes are TRBV11-2 and TRBJ1-2; D gene ambiguous. The TCR was taken from a middle-aged man in good health. CDR3 sequence reads: CASSLDRNYGYTF. DNA of the CDR3: TGTGCCAGCAGCTTAGATCGTAACTATGGCTACACCTTC.